A single sample gave rise to the 28 T cell receptor beta chains below, sequenced in a study of spatial heterogeneity in lung cancer. Study results and limitations: Higher tumor mutation counts went along with higher counts of expanded intratumoral alpha and beta TCRs.

For these receptors, no antigen is known. From the 5' RACE reads, TCRdb called clonotypes with MiXCR, one entry per CDR3 protein. Among about 22,000 distinct CDR3 sequences listed, over 2.5% were seen once. Time point reported: sample taken at primary tumor resection. The sample consisted of lung tumor tissue, taken at surgery. These receptor sequences come from a male donor with early-stage non-small cell lung cancer.

Many counts were recorded for this clonotype. The chain employs TRBV28 and TRBJ2-3, with TRBD1 matching 11 bases. V was pared by 6 bases and J by 7 bases, with 12 bases of the junction left unmatched. Germline-derived CDR1 and CDR2 are MDHEN and SYDVKM. The CDR3 loop spans 16 amino acids. The CDR3: CASSTTGTGGVYTQYF. DNA for the CDR3: TGTGCCAGCAGCACGACCGGGACAGGGGGAGTGTATACGCAGTATTTT.

In this sample, this clonotype turned up many times. The gene calls are TRBV3-1 and TRBJ1-3; D gene unclear. The CDR3 length is 18 residues. From germline, CDR1 is LGHDT and CDR2 YNNKEL (reference sequence). Trimming stripped 0 bases from V and 0 bases from J, with 15 bases between. The CDR3 protein is CASSQDPWGSSSGNTIYF. In DNA, the CDR3 is TGTGCCAGCAGCCAAGATCCTTGGGGAAGTTCCTCTGGAAACACCATATATTTT.

This clonotype was found many times. The chain combines TRBV24-1 with TRBJ2-6, with 7 bases matching TRBD1. The germline CDR1 and CDR2 sequences are KGHDR and SFDVKD. J gave up 0 bases and V 4 bases, and 2 bases lay outside the gene matches. The CDR3 sequence is 16 residues long. CDR3 region: CATSETGSSGANVLTF. CDR3 coding DNA: TGTGCCACCAGTGAGACAGGGAGCTCTGGGGCCAACGTCCTGACTTTC.

This clonotype was seen many times. The V and J genes are TRBV6-6 and TRBJ2-6; 7 positions match TRBD2. Germline trimming cut 7 bases from V and 1 base from J; bases unmatched to any gene: 4. From germline, CDR1 is MNHNY and CDR2 SVGAGI (reference sequence). The CDR3 contains 15 residues. The CDR3 loop reads CASNRGGSGANVLTF. The CDR3 coding sequence is TGTGCCAGCAACCGCGGGGGATCTGGGGCCAACGTCCTGACTTTC.

There are many counts of this clonotype. The chain carries TRBV5-1 and TRBJ1-1; D is ambiguous. V was cut by 5 bases and J by 0 bases, with 8 bases left in between. CDR3 length: 13 amino acids. Germline V gene data show CDR1 as SGHRS and CDR2 as YFSETQ. The DNA for the CDR3 is TGCGCCAGCAGAGTAGAAATGAACACTGAAGCTTTCTTT. Translation: CASRVEMNTEAFF.

At least ten counts were recorded for this clonotype. The gene calls are TRBV12-5 and TRBJ2-3; no definite D call. In germline, CDR1 is LGHNT, CDR2 FRNRAP. CDR3 length: 13 residues. The V end lost 6 bases, the J end lost 0 bases, and 7 bases lay between the germline ends. In DNA, the CDR3 is TGTGCTAGTGGGTCCCAGAGCACAGATACGCAGTATTTT. This codes for CASGSQSTDTQYF.

This clonotype was recorded many times. The gene calls are TRBV12-3 or TRBV12-4 and TRBJ2-1; D remains unclear. CDR3 size: 13 residues. Trimming cost V 3 bases and J 8 bases, with 11 bases left between them. The CDR3 nucleotides read TGTGCCAGCAGTTTGTCGTCTACCCATGAGCAGTTCTTC. The encoded protein is CASSLSSTHEQFF.

In this sample, this clonotype turned up many times. This chain connects TRBV5-1 to TRBJ2-1, with 8 bases aligning to TRBD2. V trimming: 4 bases; J trimming: 3 bases; junction bases outside the gene matches: 6. In germline, CDR1 is SGHRS, CDR2 YFSETQ. The CDR3 totals 15 residues. CDR3 sequence (DNA): TGCGCCAGCAGCCTAACTAGCGGCTTCTACAATGAGCAGTTCTTC. Protein product: CASSLTSGFYNEQFF.

This clonotype has ten or more counts. The gene calls are TRBV6-5 and TRBJ2-7; 10 bases line up with TRBD1. With V trimmed by 6 bases and J by 7 bases, 15 bases remained unmatched. The length of the CDR3 is 16 residues. Germline CDR1 is MNHEY and CDR2 is SVGAGI. The CDR3 here is CASRQAWTGGDYEQYF. The DNA for the CDR3 is TGTGCCAGCAGGCAAGCATGGACAGGGGGAGACTATGAGCAGTACTTC.

There are many counts of this clonotype. The chain recombines TRBV30 with TRBJ2-5, with TRBD2 as a possible D gene (6 bases). CDR3 length: 13 residues. Germline V gene sequence: CDR1 GTSNPN, CDR2 SVGIG (reference sequence). Trimming stripped 3 bases from V and 6 bases from J, with 14 bases between. The CDR3 nucleotides are TGTGCCTGGAGCAGGGACTCCACCCAGACCCAGTACTTC. Protein sequence: CAWSRDSTQTQYF.

This clonotype was observed at least ten times. The chain has TRBV7-8 and TRBJ1-4; 8 bases fit TRBD1. Trimming removed 3 bases from V and 0 bases from J; junction bases left unmatched: 6. This CDR3 spans 17 amino acids. Germline V CDR1 and CDR2: SGHVS, FQNEAQ. The CDR3 DNA reads as TGTGCCAGCAGCTTGGGCCGGACAGGGCCAACTAATGAAAAACTGTTTTTT. Encoded protein: CASSLGRTGPTNEKLFF.

By proportion, this clonotype is medium-sized. The chain combines TRBV19 with TRBJ2-5; D possibly corresponds to TRBD2 (5 bases). CDR1 is LNHDA, CDR2 SQIVND, per germline (reference sequence). Trimming took 3 bases from V and 6 from J, leaving 11 bases between them. This CDR3 is 13 amino acids long. The CDR3 region has the DNA TGTGCCAGTAGTATTCGAGCGGACCAGACCCAGTACTTC. Encoded protein: CASSIRADQTQYF.

This clonotype was recorded many times. The J gene is TRBJ2-5, the V gene TRBV29-1, with unresolved D. Germline values: CDR1 SQVTM, CDR2 ANQGSEA. V dropped 4 bases and J dropped 1 base, with 7 bases sitting between them. There are 12 residues in the CDR3. CDR3 protein: CSVGEGQETQYF. The CDR3 DNA sequence: TGCAGCGTTGGAGAAGGCCAAGAGACCCAGTACTTC.

This clonotype occurred many times. The chain links TRBV5-6 to TRBJ2-7, with D perhaps matching TRBD2 (5 bases). V was cut by 0 bases and J by 7 bases, with 11 bases left in between. The CDR3 length is 13 residues. Looked up from germline, CDR1 is SGHDT and CDR2 is YYEEEE. In DNA, the CDR3 is TGTGCCAGCAGCTTGGCTGGAGGAAGGGAGCAGTACTTC. Translation: CASSLAGGREQYF.

This clonotype was seen at least ten times. This sequence joins TRBV10-3 and TRBJ2-1, with D possibly being TRBD1 (5 bases). Trimming took 3 bases from V and 6 from J, leaving 12 bases between them. The CDR3 contains 14 residues. Germline assignment: CDR1 ENHRY and CDR2 SYGVKD. CDR3 nucleotides: TGTGCCATCAGTGACATGACACAGGTCAATGAGCAGTTCTTC. Protein product: CAISDMTQVNEQFF.

The sample holds many counts of this clonotype. V usage is TRBV12-3 or TRBV12-4 and J usage is TRBJ2-2; 8 bases line up with TRBD1. V trimming: 8 bases; J trimming: 2 bases; junction bases outside the gene matches: 7. The CDR3 contains 15 residues. CDR3 DNA sequence: TGTGCCAGCCGTCTTCAGGGGGCAAACACCGGGGAGCTGTTTTTT. This translates into CASRLQGANTGELFF.

The sample holds many counts of this clonotype. V gene TRBV29-1 combines with J gene TRBJ1-1; tentatively, D is TRBD1 (6 bases). V gave up 6 bases and J gave up 5 bases, with 22 bases separating them. Germline lookup yields CDR1 SQVTM and CDR2 ANQGSEA. This CDR3 is 15 amino acids long. The CDR3 reads CSVDGQLHGGTEAFF. The CDR3 DNA is TGCAGCGTAGATGGACAGCTCCATGGGGGTACTGAAGCTTTCTTT.

This clonotype is deemed medium-sized. V gene TRBV7-3 combines with J gene TRBJ2-3; D ambiguous. V lost 0 bases and J lost 8, with 12 bases in between. This CDR3 spans 14 amino acids. Germline CDR1 is SGHTA and CDR2 is FQGTGA. CDR3: CASSLTKGSGTQYF. The CDR3 coding sequence is TGTGCCAGCAGCTTAACTAAGGGATCGGGTACGCAGTATTTT.

This clonotype came up many times. The chain has TRBV12-3 or TRBV12-4 and TRBJ1-1; D might be TRBD1 (6 bases). V was trimmed by 4 bases and J by 4 bases, leaving 10 bases between them. CDR3 length: 13 amino acids. The CDR3 DNA sequence: TGTGCCAGCAGTTCGACAGGTAGCACTGAAGCTTTCTTT. Its protein is CASSSTGSTEAFF.

This clonotype was recorded many times. The chain is built from TRBV6-6 and TRBJ2-2; 12 bases are shared with TRBD2. CDR3 length: 16 residues. The V gene's germline CDR1 is MNHNY and CDR2 SVGAGI (reference sequence). J gave up 4 bases and V 2 bases, and 2 bases lay outside the gene matches. CDR3 amino acids: CASSYGLAGLTGELFF. DNA for the CDR3: TGTGCCAGCAGTTACGGACTAGCGGGACTCACCGGGGAGCTGTTTTTT.

In its sample, this clonotype was seen many times. The chain uses TRBV7-2 and TRBJ2-7; TRBD2 aligns across 8 bases. The CDR3 totals 15 residues. Losses at the gene ends were 3 bases for V and 0 bases for J; bases not matched to a gene: 4. Germline CDR1 reads SGHTA; CDR2 reads FQGNSA. Written as DNA, the CDR3 is TGTGCCAGCAGCTTTAGCGGGGCTAGCTCCTACGAGCAGTACTTC. It translates to CASSFSGASSYEQYF. Full variable domain (outside the CDR3, taken from reference TRBV7-2 and TRBJ2-7): GAGVSQSPSNKVTEKGKDVELRCDPISGHTALYWYRQSLGQGLEFLIYFQGNSAPDKSGLPSDRFSAERTGGSVSTLTIQRTQQEDSAVYLCASSFSGASSYEQYFGPGTRLTVT.

This clonotype has ten or more counts. The chain employs TRBV5-6 and TRBJ1-4; D might be TRBD1 (6 bases). Between the trimmed V and J ends, which lost 0 bases and 8 bases, there was a span of 20 bases. The CDR3 runs to 17 residues. The germline CDR1 and CDR2 sequences are SGHDT and YYEEEE. The CDR3 sequence is CASSLGRAGAQGEKLFF. DNA of the CDR3: TGTGCCAGCAGCTTGGGGCGTGCCGGGGCGCAGGGGGAAAAACTGTTTTTT.

This clonotype showed up many times. The chain is built from TRBV5-8 and TRBJ2-7; D is tentatively TRBD1 or TRBD2 (5 bases each). Trimming took 4 bases from V and 5 from J, leaving 10 bases between them. From germline, CDR1 is SGHTS and CDR2 YDEGEE. The CDR3 has 12 residues. The CDR3 is CASSLRGDEQYF. Here the CDR3 DNA reads TGTGCCAGCAGCCTCAGAGGGGACGAGCAGTACTTC. The whole variable domain, remainder taken from reference TRBV5-8 and TRBJ2-7, is EAGVTQSPTHLIKTRGQQATLRCSPISGHTSVYWYQQALGLGLQFLLWYDEGEERNRGNFPPRFSGRQFPNYSSELNVNALELEDSALYLCASSLRGDEQYFGPGTRLTVT.

In its sample, this clonotype was seen many times. This chain connects TRBV7-9 to TRBJ1-2; D unresolved. Trimming shortened V by 1 base and J by 6 bases, and 15 bases separated the two germline ends. CDR1 SEHNR and CDR2 FQNEAQ come from the germline V gene (reference sequence). The CDR3 covers 15 residues. CDR3 sequence reads: CASSLGYRALDGYTF. In nucleotides, the CDR3 is TGTGCCAGCAGCTTAGGGTATAGGGCATTGGATGGCTACACCTTC. The full variable domain, completed using reference TRBV7-9 and TRBJ1-2, is DTGVSQNPRHKITKRGQNVTFRCDPISEHNRLYWYRQTLGQGPEFLTYFQNEAQLEKSRLLSDRFSAERPKGSFSTLEIQRTEQGDSAMYLCASSLGYRALDGYTFGSGTRLTVV.

This clonotype has at least ten counts. This chain links TRBV21-1 with TRBJ2-7; TRBD2, the table's D call, lacks a check against the DNA. TRBV21-1 is a documented pseudogene. The CDR3 has 13 amino acids. DNA of the CDR3: TGTGCCAGCAGCAAGAGCGGGATAGGCGAGCAGTACTTC. It yields the protein CASSKSGIGEQYF.

The table lists this clonotype with many counts. CDR3 sequence (DNA): TGTGCCAGCAGCTTACTCCCGGACAGGGCGGCCTATGGCTACACCTTC. This encodes CASSLLPDRAAYGYTF. V gene TRBV7-2 combines with J gene TRBJ1-2; TRBD1 agrees at 8 bases. V lost 2 bases and J lost 4; bases outside the gene matches: 9. CDR3 length: 16 residues. CDR1 is SGHTA, CDR2 FQGNSA, per germline.

This clonotype has ten or more counts. The rearrangement uses TRBV2 and TRBJ2-1; D not certain. This CDR3 has 10 residues. Between the trimmed V and J ends, which lost 6 bases and 4 bases, there was a span of 1 base. Germline CDR1 SNHLY, CDR2 FYNNEI. This chain's CDR3 is CASRYNEQFF. Here the CDR3 DNA reads TGTGCCAGCAGGTACAATGAGCAGTTCTTC.

This clonotype was detected many times. The V call is TRBV7-9, the J call TRBJ1-5, with D hard to call. The germline V gene has CDR1 SEHNR and CDR2 FQNEAQ (reference sequence). V lost 2 bases to trimming and J lost 5 bases, with 7 bases between them. The CDR3 is 13 amino acids. CDR3: CASSLSLDQPQHF. CDR3 coding DNA: TGTGCCAGCAGCTTAAGTTTAGATCAGCCCCAGCATTTT.